The sequence of this T cell receptor (beta chain) was determined in a study of human T cells and chemical hapten exposure. Across the whole study: Small differences in pooled library volume mainly drove the variation in TCR yields per sample. Findings and caveats of the study: A positive correlation with patch test score was found for PT1 expanded TCR counts.

The time point was: patch test 1, 2 weeks after DPC sensitization. Described treatment: therapeutic diphenylcyclopropenone sensitization with weekly scalp DPC. The study enrolled 18 to 70-year-old alopecia patients suitable for DPC. V was trimmed by 0 bases and J by 5 bases, leaving 12 bases between them. This CDR3 has 15 residues. CDR1 and CDR2 (germline): LGHNA, YSLEER. TCRdb independently ran MiXCR on the RACE reads; one entry per CDR3 protein. The sample carries about 110,000 distinct CDR3 sequences, 11% recorded once. At least ten counts were recorded for this clonotype. Its target is unknown. The J gene is TRBJ2-3, the V gene TRBV4-3; D is perhaps TRBD1 or TRBD2 (5 bases each). This receptor was obtained from a woman between 40 and 55 years old with alopecia areata. Some clones in this sample may be carry-over from other donors' samples. The material sequenced was whole blood, taken in connection with sensitization to the hapten diphenylcyclopropenone (DPC). The CDR3 spells CASSQDEERGDTQYF. CDR3 bases: TGCGCCAGCAGCCAAGATGAGGAGAGGGGAGATACGCAGTATTTT.